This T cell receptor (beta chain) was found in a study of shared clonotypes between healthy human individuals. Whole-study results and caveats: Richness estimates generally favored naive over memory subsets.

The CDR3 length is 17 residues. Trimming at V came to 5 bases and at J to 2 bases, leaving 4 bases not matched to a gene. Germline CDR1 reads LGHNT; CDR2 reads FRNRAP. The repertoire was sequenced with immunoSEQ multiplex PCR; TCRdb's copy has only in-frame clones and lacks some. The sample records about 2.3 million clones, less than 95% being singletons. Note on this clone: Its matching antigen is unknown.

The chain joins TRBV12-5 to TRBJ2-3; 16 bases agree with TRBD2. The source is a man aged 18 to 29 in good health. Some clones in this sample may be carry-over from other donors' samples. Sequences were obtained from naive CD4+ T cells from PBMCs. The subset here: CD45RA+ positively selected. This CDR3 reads CASGTGTSGRVTDTQYF. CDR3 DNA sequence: TGTGCTAGTGGTACAGGGACTAGCGGGAGGGTCACAGATACGCAGTATTTT.